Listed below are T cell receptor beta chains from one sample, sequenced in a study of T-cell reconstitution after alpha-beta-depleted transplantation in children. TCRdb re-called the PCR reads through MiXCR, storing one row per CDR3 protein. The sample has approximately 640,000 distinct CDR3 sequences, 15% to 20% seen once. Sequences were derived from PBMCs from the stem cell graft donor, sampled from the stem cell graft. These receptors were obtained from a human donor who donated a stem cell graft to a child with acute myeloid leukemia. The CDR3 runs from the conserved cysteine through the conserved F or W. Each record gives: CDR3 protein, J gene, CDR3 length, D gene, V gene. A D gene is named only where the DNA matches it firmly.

CSVEDRGENTQYF | TRBJ2-3 | 13 | . | TRBV29-1
CASSSGTSEETGIWNEQFF | TRBJ2-1 | 19 | TRBD1 | TRBV5-1
CASTRWGAKNSPLHF | TRBJ1-6 | 15 | . | TRBV12-3/TRBV12-4
CSARETGFPGYTF | TRBJ1-2 | 13 | . | TRBV20-1
CASSLDRSLQETQYF | TRBJ2-5 | 15 | . | TRBV7-6
CASSFQTGEGQGYTF | TRBJ1-2 | 15 | TRBD1 | TRBV5-6
CASSYQGTGLAEQYF | TRBJ2-7 | 15 | TRBD1 | TRBV6-2/TRBV6-3
CASSYVLKGYEQYF | TRBJ2-7 | 14 | . | TRBV6-2/TRBV6-3
CSARVSHFGADNEQFF | TRBJ2-1 | 16 | . | TRBV20-1
CASSLIAGALYNEQFF | TRBJ2-1 | 16 | . | TRBV5-1
CASGWGVAYEQYF | TRBJ2-7 | 13 | . | TRBV12-3/TRBV12-4
CASSSTGGSLNTEAFF | TRBJ1-1 | 16 | . | TRBV6-5
CASSLVVGGRSGYTF | TRBJ1-2 | 15 | . | TRBV7-2
CASSLGGGSAGEQFF | TRBJ2-1 | 15 | TRBD2 | TRBV5-6
CSARGLSGGSYNEQFF | TRBJ2-1 | 16 | TRBD2 | TRBV20-1
CASSSFRTGPGANVLTF | TRBJ2-6 | 17 | TRBD1 | TRBV27
CASSQDRLSRGLNSYEQYF | TRBJ2-7 | 19 | TRBD1 | TRBV3-1
CASSLSAGGSTGELFF | TRBJ2-2 | 16 | TRBD2 | TRBV7-9
CASSTRDRGRRSEKLFF | TRBJ1-4 | 17 | TRBD1 | TRBV11-2
CAWSVRDRGPRSYGYTF | TRBJ1-2 | 17 | TRBD1 | TRBV30
CASSFSRGGPEETQYF | TRBJ2-5 | 16 | . | TRBV7-3
CATSRDPGTDTQYF | TRBJ2-3 | 14 | . | TRBV15